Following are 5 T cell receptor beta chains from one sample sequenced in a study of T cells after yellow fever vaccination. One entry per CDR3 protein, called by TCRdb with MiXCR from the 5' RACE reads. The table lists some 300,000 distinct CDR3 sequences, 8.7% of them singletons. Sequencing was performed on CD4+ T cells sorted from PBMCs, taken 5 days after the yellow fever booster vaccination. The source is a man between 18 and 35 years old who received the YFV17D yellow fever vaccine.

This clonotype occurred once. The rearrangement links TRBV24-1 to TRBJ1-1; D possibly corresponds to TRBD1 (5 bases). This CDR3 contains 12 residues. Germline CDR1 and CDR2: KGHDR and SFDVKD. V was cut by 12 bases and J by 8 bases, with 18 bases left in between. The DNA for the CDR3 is TGTGCCCCGGGGTTAGGGGAACTCGAAGCTTTCTTT. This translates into CAPGLGELEAFF.

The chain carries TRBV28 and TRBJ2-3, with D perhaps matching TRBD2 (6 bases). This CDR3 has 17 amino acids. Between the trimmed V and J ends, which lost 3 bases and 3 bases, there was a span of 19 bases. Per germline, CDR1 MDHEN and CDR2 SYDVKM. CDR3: CASSFVATGEDTDTQYF. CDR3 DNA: TGTGCCAGCAGTTTCGTGGCAACGGGGGAAGATACAGATACGCAGTATTTT.

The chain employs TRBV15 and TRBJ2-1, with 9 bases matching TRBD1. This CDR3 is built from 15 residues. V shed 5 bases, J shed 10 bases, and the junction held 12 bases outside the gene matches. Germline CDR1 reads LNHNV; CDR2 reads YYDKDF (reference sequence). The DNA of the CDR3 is TGTGCCACCAGCTCTCGGGACAGGGCCCTCCTCGAGCAGTTCTTC. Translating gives CATSSRDRALLEQFF.

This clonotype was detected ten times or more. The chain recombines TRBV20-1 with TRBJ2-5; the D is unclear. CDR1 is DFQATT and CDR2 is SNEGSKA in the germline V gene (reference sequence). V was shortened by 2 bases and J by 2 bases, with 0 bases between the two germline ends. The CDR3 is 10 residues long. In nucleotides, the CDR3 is TGCAGTGCTAGACAAGAGACCCAGTACTTC. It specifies CSARQETQYF.

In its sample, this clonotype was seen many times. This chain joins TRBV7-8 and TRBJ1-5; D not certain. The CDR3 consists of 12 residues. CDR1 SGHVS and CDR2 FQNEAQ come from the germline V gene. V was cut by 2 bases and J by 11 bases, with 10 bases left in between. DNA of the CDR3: TGTGCCAGCAGCTTACCCGGACGTTCCCAGCATTTT. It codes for CASSLPGRSQHF.